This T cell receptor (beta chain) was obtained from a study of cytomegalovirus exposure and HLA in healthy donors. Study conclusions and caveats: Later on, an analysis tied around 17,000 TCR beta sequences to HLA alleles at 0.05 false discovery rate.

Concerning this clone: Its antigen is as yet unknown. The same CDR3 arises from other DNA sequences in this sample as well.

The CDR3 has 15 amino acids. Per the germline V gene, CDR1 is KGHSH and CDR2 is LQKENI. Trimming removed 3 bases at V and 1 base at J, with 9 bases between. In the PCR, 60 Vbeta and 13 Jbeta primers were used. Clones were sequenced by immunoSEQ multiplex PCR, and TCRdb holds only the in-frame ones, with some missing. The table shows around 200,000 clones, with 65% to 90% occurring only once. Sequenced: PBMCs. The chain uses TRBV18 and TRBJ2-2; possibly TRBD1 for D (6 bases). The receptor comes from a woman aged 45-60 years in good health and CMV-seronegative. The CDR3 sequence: CASSPDRLNTGELFF. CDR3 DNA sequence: TGTGCCAGCTCACCCGACAGGCTGAACACCGGGGAGCTGTTTTTT.